This TCR beta chain comes out of a study of blood T cell repertoires in COVID-19. Study information: Researchers got acute and convalescent COVID-19 samples from the United States, Italy and Spain. PBMCs, B-cell-depleted T cells, or T cells provided the cDNA or gDNA that made up the material.

The germline V gene encodes CDR1 GTSNPN and CDR2 SVGIG (reference sequence). This CDR3 contains 13 residues. The V and J ends lost 2 bases and 0 bases respectively, with 8 bases between them. Participant-given clinical history determined each cohort assignment. As originally analysed: Reference gene primer amplification gave nucleated cell count estimates. Sequencing was performed with immunoSEQ multiplex PCR; in TCRdb, only in-frame clones are kept and a portion is missing. V, J and clone size are taken as reported in that table, and D and trimming were inferred from the DNA itself. This table holds 120,000 to 150,000 clones, around four fifths found once.

This chain links TRBV30 with TRBJ2-7; D uncertain. Sequencing was carried out using PBMCs or T cells enriched from blood (not recorded which). The sequence derives from a woman aged 40 to 55 who had recovered from COVID-19. The CDR3 DNA is TGTGCCTGGAGTCCGTGGAGCTCCTACGAGCAGTACTTC. This codes for CAWSPWSSYEQYF.